Described below is a single T cell receptor (beta chain) sequence and its context. The data were taken from a study of blood T cells in healthy people across ages. It was with a sample-barcoded 5' primer and a J-beta primer mix that a second PCR of roughly 7 to 12 cycles was run. TCRdb fed the 5' RACE reads into MiXCR, producing one record per CDR3 protein. Among approximately 490,000 distinct CDR3 sequences listed, approximately 25% were seen once. Germline V gene lookup returns CDR1 KGHDR and CDR2 SFDVKD. Trimming cost V 3 bases and J 3 bases; bases outside gene matches: 3. The CDR3 totals 14 residues. These data were also reused for a study on T cells of mothers and their children. From that paper: Maternal samples each gave over 9 million TCR beta CDR3 reads, and child samples around 3.2 million each. An overlap that was slightly higher, though non-significant, was seen in related mother-child pairs versus unrelated pairs.

The sequencing sample was made of blood. The J gene is TRBJ2-7, the V gene TRBV24-1, with 8 positions matching TRBD2. This TCR was recovered from a boy between 10 and 17 years old in good health. This chain's CDR3 is CATSDSGSLYEQYF. CDR3 bases: TGTGCCACCAGTGATAGCGGGAGTCTCTACGAGCAGTACTTC.